A selection of T cell receptor beta chains follows, all from one sample in a study of blood T cell repertoires in COVID-19. The table came from immunoSEQ multiplex PCR; TCRdb's copy has only in-frame clones and leaves some out. The profile shows 200,000 to 250,000 clones, approximately 84% of them singletons. Material: PBMCs or T cells enriched from blood (not recorded which). Source of these receptors: a man in his 60s who had recovered from COVID-19. The CDR3 runs from the conserved cysteine through the conserved F or W. Rows may omit the clone size; those that give it use once, few, many or a size class.

j_call: TRBJ1-2; v_call: TRBV14; clone_size: .; cdr3_aa: CASSQDGPSNYYGYTF
j_call: TRBJ2-3; v_call: TRBV7-8; clone_size: once; cdr3_aa: CASSLLTSVSTDTQYF
j_call: TRBJ1-1; v_call: TRBV27; clone_size: .; cdr3_aa: CASGRDSLSEAFF
j_call: TRBJ1-1; v_call: TRBV5-1; clone_size: .; cdr3_aa: CASSLTGTQNTEAFF
j_call: TRBJ1-1; v_call: TRBV25-1; clone_size: .; cdr3_aa: CASSESGYYTEAFF
j_call: TRBJ2-2; v_call: TRBV5-1; clone_size: once; cdr3_aa: CASSLGLAAGELFF
j_call: TRBJ1-6; v_call: TRBV15; clone_size: once; cdr3_aa: CATSRDRNTSPLHF
j_call: TRBJ1-2; v_call: TRBV5-1; clone_size: .; cdr3_aa: CASSSRTGERGYGYTF
j_call: TRBJ1-2; v_call: TRBV5-5; clone_size: few; cdr3_aa: CASSLEAVNNYGYTF
j_call: TRBJ2-2; v_call: TRBV13; clone_size: .; cdr3_aa: CASSPTTGWAGELFF